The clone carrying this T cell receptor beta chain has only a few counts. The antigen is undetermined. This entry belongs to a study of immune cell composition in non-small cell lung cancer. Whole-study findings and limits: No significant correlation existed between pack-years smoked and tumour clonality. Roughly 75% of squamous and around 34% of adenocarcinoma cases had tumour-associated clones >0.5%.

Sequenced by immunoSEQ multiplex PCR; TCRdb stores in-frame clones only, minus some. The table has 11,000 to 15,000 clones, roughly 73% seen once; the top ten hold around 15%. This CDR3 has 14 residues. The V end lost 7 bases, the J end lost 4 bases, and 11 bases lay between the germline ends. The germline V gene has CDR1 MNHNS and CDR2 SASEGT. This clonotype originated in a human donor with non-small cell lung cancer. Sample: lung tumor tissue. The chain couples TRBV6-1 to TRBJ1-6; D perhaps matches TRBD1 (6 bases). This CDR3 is CASTYRAYNSPLHF. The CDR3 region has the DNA TGTGCCAGCACGTACAGGGCGTATAATTCACCCCTCCACTTT.